The 19 T cell receptor beta chains presented below share a single source sample, sequenced in a study of T cells in Graves' hyperthyroidism and ophthalmopathy. Template material for amplifying TCR beta CDR3 regions consisted of RNA transcripts. First-round RT-PCR with HTBI primers amplified the TCR CDR3 region. TCRdb ran MiXCR on the multiplex PCR reads and lists one entry per CDR3 protein. This table has about 300,000 distinct CDR3 sequences, around 19% appearing once. Sequenced material: blood. The receptors derive from a man aged 45-60 years with Graves' ophthalmopathy.

In this sample, this clonotype turned up many times. The J gene is TRBJ2-5, the V gene TRBV28, with unresolved D. The CDR3 sequence is 16 residues long. V was clipped by 5 bases and J by 1 base, with 17 bases between them. CDR1 and CDR2 from the germline V gene are MDHEN and SYDVKM. This CDR3 reads CASSPSSDGFQETQYF. For the CDR3, the DNA is TGTGCCAGCAGTCCCTCCAGTGATGGGTTCCAAGAGACCCAGTACTTC.

A few counts support this clonotype. The gene calls are TRBV19 and TRBJ2-1, with D maybe TRBD2 (6 bases). Germline CDR1 and CDR2: LNHDA and SQIVND (reference sequence). Trimming left V 3 bases short and J 1 base short, with 10 bases between. The CDR3 sequence is 15 residues long. The CDR3 loop reads CASSIGGYSYNEQFF. In nucleotides, the CDR3 is TGTGCCAGTAGTATTGGGGGGTATTCCTACAATGAGCAGTTCTTC.

The V gene is TRBV6-1, the J gene TRBJ1-2, with TRBD1 as a possible D gene (5 bases). Germline V gene data show CDR1 as MNHNS and CDR2 as SASEGT. The CDR3 contains 15 residues. Trimming took off 6 bases at V and 7 bases at J, with 21 bases between the two ends. CDR3 protein: CASSPILRDWSGYTF. The CDR3 bases are TGTGCCAGCAGCCCGATTCTCCGGGACTGGAGTGGCTACACCTTC.

This clonotype was observed at least ten times. CDR3: CASSLTQGYNEQFF. CDR3 coding DNA: TGTGCCAGCAGTTTGACTCAGGGGTACAATGAGCAGTTCTTC. The chain joins TRBV12-3 or TRBV12-4 to TRBJ2-1; D may be TRBD1 (6 bases). Trimming took 3 bases from V and 4 from J, leaving 10 bases between them. The CDR3 loop spans 14 amino acids.

The V gene is TRBV11-2, the J gene TRBJ2-7; TRBD2 matches at 9 bases. The ends lost 6 bases at V and 3 bases at J; junction bases unmatched: 12. CDR1 and CDR2 (germline): SGHAT, FQNNGV. The CDR3 loop spans 16 amino acids. The CDR3 DNA follows: TGTGCCAGCAGGGTCGGAGTAGCGGGAGTTTTCTACGAGCAGTACTTC. This encodes CASRVGVAGVFYEQYF.

This clonotype was seen many times. The chain couples TRBV12-5 to TRBJ2-1; TRBD2 might be the D (5 bases). The CDR3 sequence is 17 residues long. The germline V gene has CDR1 LGHNT and CDR2 FRNRAP. Trimming cost V 4 bases and J 2 bases, with 18 bases left between them. The CDR3 DNA reads as TGTGCTAGTGGTTCGGCTAGCTTAGCGCTTGCCTACAATGAGCAGTTCTTC. This codes for CASGSASLALAYNEQFF.

This clonotype was seen many times. The V and J genes are TRBV28 and TRBJ1-5, with 7 positions matching TRBD1. Per the germline V gene, CDR1 is MDHEN and CDR2 is SYDVKM. This CDR3 has 15 amino acids. The V and J ends lost 5 bases and 7 bases, in that order; junction bases with no gene match: 11. CDR3 sequence (DNA): TGTGCCAGCAGTCCGTCAACAGGGGAAGGACAGCCCCAGCATTTT. As protein: CASSPSTGEGQPQHF. Complete variable domain (other parts from reference TRBV28 and TRBJ1-5): DVKVTQSSRYLVKRTGEKVFLECVQDMDHENMFWYRQDPGLGLRLIYFSYDVKMKEKGDIPEGYSVSREKKERFSLILESASTNQTSMYLCASSPSTGEGQPQHFGDGTRLSIL.

The chain has TRBV28 and TRBJ1-2, with 8 bases that match TRBD1. V dropped 0 bases and J dropped 4; count of bases not matched to a gene: 10. The V gene's germline CDR1 is MDHEN and CDR2 SYDVKM. The CDR3 extends over 17 amino acids. CDR3 amino acids: CASSLWSSSQGAYGYTF. CDR3 coding DNA: TGTGCCAGCAGTTTATGGAGTTCGAGCCAGGGGGCCTATGGCTACACCTTC.

This clonotype was found a few times. The chain recombines TRBV12-3 or TRBV12-4 with TRBJ1-5, with 9 nucleotides matching TRBD1. The junction had 17 bases not matched to a gene; V was cut back by 5 bases and J by 6 bases. CDR3 size: 18 residues. CDR3 DNA sequence: TGTGCCAGCAGTCTCTACAGTTTCTCGGGACAGGGACGTCAGCCCCAGCATTTT. Translation gives CASSLYSFSGQGRQPQHF.

This clonotype was observed many times. This chain uses TRBV11-2 with TRBJ1-3; D is uncertain. Germline CDR1 and CDR2: SGHAT and FQNNGV. CDR3 size: 14 residues. The ends were cut back, 1 base at V and 0 bases at J, with 4 bases in the middle. This CDR3 reads CASSLASSGNTIYF. The CDR3 coding sequence is TGTGCCAGCAGCTTAGCCAGCTCTGGAAACACCATATATTTT.

The chain couples TRBV2 to TRBJ2-1, with 12 positions matching TRBD2. V dropped 4 bases and J dropped 1; count of bases not matched to a gene: 5. From germline, CDR1 is SNHLY and CDR2 FYNNEI. The CDR3 sequence is 17 residues long. The CDR3 DNA reads TGTGCCAGCAGTGCGACTAGCGGGAGCTCGTCCTACAATGAGCAGTTCTTC. This sequence encodes CASSATSGSSSYNEQFF.

This clonotype appeared a few times. This chain links TRBV5-4 with TRBJ1-1; 7 bases map to TRBD1. The V gene end was trimmed by 6 bases and the J gene end by 0 bases; junction bases not matched to a gene: 5. Germline V gene lookup returns CDR1 SGHNT and CDR2 YYREEE (reference sequence). The CDR3 length is 14 residues. Here the CDR3 DNA reads TGTGCCAGCAACCTACAGGGGATGAACACTGAAGCTTTCTTT. This gives the protein CASNLQGMNTEAFF. The whole variable domain, filled in from reference TRBV5-4 and TRBJ1-1, reads ETGVTQSPTHLIKTRGQQVTLRCSSQSGHNTVSWYQQALGQGPQFIFQYYREEENGRGNFPPRFSGLQFPNYSSELNVNALELDDSALYLCASNLQGMNTEAFFGQGTRLTVV.

This clonotype was counted only a few times. The V call is TRBV20-1, the J call TRBJ2-3, with 10 bases matching TRBD2. Germline V gives CDR1 DFQATT, CDR2 SNEGSKA (reference sequence). J was trimmed by 2 bases and V by 5 bases; bases with no gene match: 10. CDR3 size: 16 residues. CDR3 sequence: CSAGESGREYTDTQYF. DNA of the CDR3: TGCAGTGCTGGTGAAAGCGGGAGGGAATACACAGATACGCAGTATTTT.

This clonotype occurred many times. This sequence joins TRBV30 and TRBJ1-5, with 10 nucleotides matching TRBD1. This CDR3 region has 15 residues. Germline V gene lookup returns CDR1 GTSNPN and CDR2 SVGIG (reference sequence). V dropped 2 bases and J dropped 1; count of bases not matched to a gene: 2. CDR3: CAWSWGQGSNQPQHF. CDR3 nucleotides: TGTGCCTGGAGTTGGGGACAGGGGAGCAATCAGCCCCAGCATTTT.

This clonotype was detected only a few times. The CDR3 DNA reads TGTGCCAGCAGCCGAAATAATGAAAAACTGTTTTTT. This translates into CASSRNNEKLFF. V and J are TRBV3-1 and TRBJ1-4; D ambiguous. Germline loops: CDR1 LGHDT, CDR2 YNNKEL (reference sequence). The CDR3 contains 12 residues. With 4 bases removed from V and 4 bases from J, the gap between germline ends came to 4 bases. The full variable domain, with the rest looked up from reference TRBV3-1 and TRBJ1-4, is DTAVSQTPKYLVTQMGNDKSIKCEQNLGHDTMYWYKQDSKKFLKIMFSYNNKELIINETVPNRFSPKSPDKAHLNLHINSLELGDSAVYFCASSRNNEKLFFGSGTQLSVL.

This clonotype was seen a handful of times. The CDR3 end shows no conserved phenylalanine or tryptophan, and so a read error is likely. The chain carries TRBV11-2 and TRBJ1-2; D unresolved. Looked up from germline, CDR1 is SGHAT and CDR2 is FQNNGV. The CDR3 runs 14 residues. V was trimmed by 1 base and J by 0 bases, leaving 6 bases between them. This CDR3 is CASSLVEANYGYTL. CDR3 DNA sequence: TGTGCCAGCAGCTTAGTGGAGGCTAACTATGGCTACACCCTC.

This clonotype was seen ten or more times. This chain links TRBV20-1 with TRBJ2-1, with a tentative D call TRBD2 (6 bases). Germline CDR1 DFQATT, CDR2 SNEGSKA (reference sequence). The CDR3 totals 13 residues. V lost 6 bases, J lost 6 bases, and 15 bases lay in between. CDR3 sequence: CSAHGLSGNEQFF. The CDR3 DNA follows: TGCAGTGCCCACGGACTATCGGGCAATGAGCAGTTCTTC.

This clonotype occurred many times. V and J are TRBV6-2 or TRBV6-3 and TRBJ1-5; 7 positions match TRBD1. V was pared by 7 bases and J by 0 bases, with 3 bases of the junction left unmatched. The germline gives CDR1 MNHEY, CDR2 SVGEGT. The CDR3 is 14 amino acids. For the CDR3, the DNA is TGTGCCAGCATCCACAGGGGTAGCAATCAGCCCCAGCATTTT. It encodes CASIHRGSNQPQHF.

This clonotype occurred many times. In nucleotides, the CDR3 is TGTGCCAGCAGCTTAGCCAGGATGACGGACGTAAACACTGAAGCTTTCTTT. Protein sequence: CASSLARMTDVNTEAFF. This sequence joins TRBV7-9 and TRBJ1-1; D not certain. The germline V gene encodes CDR1 SEHNR and CDR2 FQNEAQ (reference sequence). This CDR3 is 17 amino acids long. Trimming took off 0 bases at V and 2 bases at J, with 16 bases between the two ends.